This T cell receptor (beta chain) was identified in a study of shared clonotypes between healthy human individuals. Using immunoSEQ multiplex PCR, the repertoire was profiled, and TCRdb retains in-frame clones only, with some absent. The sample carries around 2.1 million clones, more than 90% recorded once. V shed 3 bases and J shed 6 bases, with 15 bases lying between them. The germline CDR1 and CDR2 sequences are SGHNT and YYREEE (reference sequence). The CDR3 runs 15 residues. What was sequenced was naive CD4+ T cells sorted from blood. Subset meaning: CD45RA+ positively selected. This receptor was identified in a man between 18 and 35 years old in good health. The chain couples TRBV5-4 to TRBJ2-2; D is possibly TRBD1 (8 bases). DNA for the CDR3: TGTGCCAGCAGCTCTGGACAGGGAGGGGCCGGGGAGCTGTTTTTT. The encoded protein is CASSSGQGGAGELFF. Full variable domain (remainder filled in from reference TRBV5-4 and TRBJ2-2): ETGVTQSPTHLIKTRGQQVTLRCSSQSGHNTVSWYQQALGQGPQFIFQYYREEENGRGNFPPRFSGLQFPNYSSELNVNALELDDSALYLCASSSGQGGAGELFFGEGSRLTVL.